The 23 T cell receptor beta chains listed next were all sequenced from one sample in a study of metastatic and nonmetastatic thyroid tumors. Thyroid surgery was preceded by no treatment in any patient. TCRdb re-clonotyped the PCR reads via MiXCR. The table shows tens of thousands of clones, with roughly 17% occurring only once. The sample taken for sequencing was blood. The receptors here all came from a female donor with papillary thyroid cancer or a benign thyroid nodule (not recorded which). Some clones in this sample may be carry-over from other donors' samples.

This clone has a count of ten or more. V gene TRBV6-1 combines with J gene TRBJ1-2; 8 bases map to TRBD1. V trimming: 5 bases; J trimming: 7 bases; junction bases outside the gene matches: 6. Germline V gene sequence: CDR1 MNHNS, CDR2 SASEGT. This CDR3 has 13 residues. CDR3 region: CASSLDRGIGYTF. CDR3 sequence (DNA): TGTGCCAGCAGTCTCGACAGGGGCATTGGCTACACCTTC.

The V gene is TRBV6-2 or TRBV6-3, the J gene TRBJ2-1; D remains unclear. Germline V gene sequence: CDR1 MNHEY, CDR2 SVGEGT. This CDR3 has 14 amino acids. The V and J ends lost 3 bases and 7 bases respectively, with 13 bases between them. The CDR3 bases are TGTGCCAGCAGTTATGGGTCAGTGTGGAATGAGCAGTTCTTC. This codes for CASSYGSVWNEQFF.

By sample share, this clone is medium-sized. The chain recombines TRBV6-1 with TRBJ2-1; a weak D match, TRBD1 (6 bases). The CDR3 loop spans 16 amino acids. CDR1 is MNHNS, CDR2 SASEGT, per germline. V dropped 7 bases and J dropped 0 bases, with 16 bases sitting between them. CDR3 nucleotides: TGTGCCAGCACCTCCGAAGCGGACAGCTCCTACAATGAGCAGTTCTTC. Translation: CASTSEADSSYNEQFF.

In its sample, this clone was seen many times. The CDR3: CASSVGGSFNSPLHF. DNA of the CDR3: TGTGCCAGCAGCGTAGGAGGCAGCTTTAATTCACCCCTCCACTTT. V is TRBV9 and J is TRBJ1-6; D not resolved. CDR1 and CDR2 from the germline V gene are SGDLS and YYNGEE. The CDR3 spans 15 residues. Trimming shortened V by 0 bases and J by 6 bases, and 10 bases separated the two germline ends. Complete variable domain (other parts from reference TRBV9 and TRBJ1-6): DSGVTQTPKHLITATGQRVTLRCSPRSGDLSVYWYQQSLDQGLQFLIQYYNGEERAKGNILERFSAQQFPDLHSELNLSSLELGDSALYFCASSVGGSFNSPLHFGNGTRLTVT.

This clone has only a few counts. A much larger clone differs from this one at a single base, so this may be a read error. The chain carries TRBV25-1 and TRBJ2-3, with 14 bases fitting TRBD2. The CDR3 covers 19 residues. The junction had 14 bases not matched to a gene; V was cut back by 5 bases and J by 4 bases. Germline V gives CDR1 MGHDK, CDR2 SYGVNS. In DNA, the CDR3 is TGTGCCAGCAGTAGAAGGCATGGGACTAGCGGGAGTTTCGCAGATACGCAGTATTTT. Its protein is CASSRRHGTSGSFADTQYF.

The gene calls are TRBV11-3 and TRBJ2-7; perhaps TRBD2 as D (5 bases). Germline CDR1 is SGHNT and CDR2 is YENEEA. V was shortened by 7 bases and J by 7 bases, with 14 bases between the two germline ends. The CDR3 has 12 residues. Here the CDR3 reads CASIYTRSEQYF. CDR3 coding DNA: TGTGCCAGCATCTATACTAGGAGTGAGCAGTACTTC.

This clone has at least ten counts. The chain has TRBV9 and TRBJ2-5, with 11 nucleotides matching TRBD2. The CDR3 sequence is 15 residues long. Germline V gives CDR1 SGDLS, CDR2 YYNGEE. V was pared by 3 bases and J by 4 bases, with 5 bases of the junction left unmatched. The CDR3 region has the DNA TGTGCCAGCAGCGCCGGGACTAGCGGAGGAGAGACCCAGTACTTC. It specifies CASSAGTSGGETQYF.

In its sample, this clone was seen many times. V usage is TRBV10-3 and J usage is TRBJ2-2; 7 bases fit TRBD1. V lost 10 bases and J lost 3; bases outside the gene matches: 5. The V gene's germline CDR1 is ENHRY and CDR2 SYGVKD. The CDR3 is made up of 13 amino acids. The CDR3 bases are TGTGCCACAAGGGGGCGGGACACCGGGGAGCTGTTTTTT. It is translated as CATRGRDTGELFF.

To note about this clone: Mismatch with germline at one junction end may stem from a read error. The V and J genes are TRBV30 and TRBJ1-5, with no clear D. Germline assignment: CDR1 GTSNPN and CDR2 SVGIG (reference sequence). This CDR3 region has 13 residues. The CDR3 DNA is TGTGTCTGGATCGCAAATAGCAATCAGCCCCAGCATTTT. As protein: CVWIANSNQPQHF.

About this clone: It may be a read error: a sequence one base away is much more abundant. The V and J genes are TRBV9 and TRBJ2-7, with 9 bases identical to TRBD1. The germline CDR1 and CDR2 sequences are SGDLS and YYNGEE. The CDR3 has 14 residues. CDR3 loop: CANSERDRVREQYF. The CDR3 nucleotides read TGTGCCAACAGCGAGCGGGACAGGGTGAGGGAGCAGTACTTC. The full variable domain, completed using reference TRBV9 and TRBJ2-7, is DSGVTQTPKHLITATGQRVTLRCSPRSGDLSVYWYQQSLDQGLQFLIQYYNGEERAKGNILERFSAQQFPDLHSELNLSSLELGDSALYFCANSERDRVREQYFGPGTRLTVT.

The table lists this clone with a few counts. The germline gene is not matched at one end of the junction; a read error may be the cause. The V and J genes are TRBV5-1 and TRBJ2-1, with 7 bases identical to TRBD2. Per the germline V gene, CDR1 is SGHRS and CDR2 is YFSETQ. The CDR3 is made up of 14 amino acids. CDR3 amino acids: CASILGGGVCEQFF. CDR3 DNA sequence: TGCGCCAGCATCTTGGGGGGGGGAGTCTGTGAGCAGTTCTTC. The full variable domain, rest sourced from reference TRBV5-1 and TRBJ2-1, is KAGVTQTPRYLIKTRGQQVTLSCSPISGHRSVSWYQQTPGQGLQFLFEYFSETQRNKGNFPGRFSGRQFSNSRSEMNVSTLELGDSALYLCASILGGGVCEQFFGPGTRLTVL.

This clone was observed many times. CDR3 in amino acids: CASSQLPNEQYF. The CDR3 DNA sequence: TGTGCCAGCAGCCAGCTCCCGAACGAGCAGTACTTC. The chain couples TRBV5-4 to TRBJ2-7; no definite D call. Germline V gene sequence: CDR1 SGHNT, CDR2 YYREEE (reference sequence). Trimming cost V 4 bases and J 5 bases, with 10 bases left between them. The CDR3 is made up of 12 amino acids.

This clone was counted a few times. DNA of the CDR3: TGTGCCAGCAGTTACTCGTCCCAGCGGGGGGACTCCTACGAGCAGTACTTC. This encodes CASSYSSQRGDSYEQYF. The chain carries TRBV6-6 and TRBJ2-7; 9 bases align to TRBD2. Losses at the gene ends were 0 bases for V and 0 bases for J; bases not matched to a gene: 6. From germline, CDR1 is MNHNY and CDR2 SVGAGI (reference sequence). The CDR3 consists of 17 residues.

This clone has ten or more counts. The chain couples TRBV6-4 to TRBJ2-3, with 7 bases that match TRBD2. There are 15 residues in the CDR3. Per germline, CDR1 MRHNA and CDR2 SNTAGT. V lost 8 bases to trimming and J lost 4 bases; unmatched junction nucleotides: 12. The DNA for the CDR3 is TGTGCCAGCTCCCCGGGCGGGAGCGCTTCAGATACGCAGTATTTT. This gives the protein CASSPGGSASDTQYF.

This clone occurred a few times. The chain recombines TRBV24-1 with TRBJ2-7; D possibly matches TRBD1 or TRBD2 (5 bases each). The CDR3 runs 14 residues. V lost 5 bases and J lost 11, with 21 bases in between. Per the germline V gene, CDR1 is KGHDR and CDR2 is SFDVKD. The CDR3 reads CATSGPVLEGSKYF. The CDR3 coding sequence is TGTGCCACCAGTGGTCCGGTTCTAGAGGGGAGTAAGTACTTC.

The table lists this clone with a few counts. Compared with germline, one end of the junction differs, possibly owing to a read error. The rearrangement links TRBV6-1 to TRBJ1-2, with 7 bases aligning to TRBD1. The germline V gene encodes CDR1 MNHNS and CDR2 SASEGT. This CDR3 is built from 15 residues. The CDR3 sequence is CASSGEAGQNYGHTF. As DNA, the CDR3 is TGTGCCAGCAGTGGAGAGGCGGGACAGAACTATGGCCACACCTTC.

This clone has at least ten counts. The junction shows a germline mismatch at one end, possibly a read error. The chain is built from TRBV3-1 and TRBJ2-5; tentatively, D is TRBD1 or TRBD2 (7 bases each). The germline V gene encodes CDR1 LGHDT and CDR2 YNNKEL (reference sequence). The CDR3 has 14 residues. CDR3 region: CASSQGGGGLEITF. CDR3 DNA sequence: TGTGCCAGCAGCCAAGGGGGAGGGGGCCTTGAAATAACTTTC.

The sample holds many counts of this clone. The CDR3 is CASSSGTGKETQYF. The DNA of the CDR3 is TGCGCCAGCAGCTCCGGGACAGGGAAAGAGACCCAGTACTTC. V usage is TRBV5-1 and J usage is TRBJ2-5; TRBD1 matches at 9 bases. The V segment lost 3 bases and the J segment 3 bases; nucleotides outside the gene matches: 3. In germline, CDR1 is SGHRS, CDR2 YFSETQ. The CDR3 runs 14 residues.

There are a few counts of this clone. The chain links TRBV28 to TRBJ1-2; no reliable D call. This CDR3 has 16 amino acids. Trimming took 3 bases from V and 8 from J, leaving 22 bases between them. The germline V gene has CDR1 MDHEN and CDR2 SYDVKM. CDR3 region: CASSFYPPALGEGYTF. In DNA, the CDR3 is TGTGCCAGCAGTTTTTACCCCCCCGCGCTTGGGGAAGGCTACACCTTC.

This clone was recorded many times. This CDR3 reads CASSFRGLEQFF. The CDR3 coding sequence is TGTGCCAGCAGTTTCAGGGGGCTTGAGCAGTTCTTC. The chain carries TRBV28 and TRBJ2-1; TRBD1 agrees at 8 bases. The CDR3 has 12 residues. The germline V gene has CDR1 MDHEN and CDR2 SYDVKM. The J segment lost 9 bases and the V segment lost 3 bases, leaving 1 base of the junction unmatched. Supplemented by reference TRBV28 and TRBJ2-1, the full variable domain reads DVKVTQSSRYLVKRTGEKVFLECVQDMDHENMFWYRQDPGLGLRLIYFSYDVKMKEKGDIPEGYSVSREKKERFSLILESASTNQTSMYLCASSFRGLEQFFGPGTRLTVL.

A note on this clone: This may be a read error, as it is one base from a much larger clone. The chain employs TRBV10-1 and TRBJ1-3; D not certain. Trimming cost V 8 bases and J 0 bases, with 5 bases left between them. The germline V gene encodes CDR1 WNHNN and CDR2 SYGVQD (reference sequence). The CDR3 loop spans 12 amino acids. Written as DNA, the CDR3 is TGCGCCAGCTCCATCTCTGGAAACACCATATATTTT. Translating gives CASSISGNTIYF.

Ten or more counts support this clone. This CDR3 is also generated by other DNA sequences in the sample. The genes are TRBV5-5 and TRBJ2-2; TRBD2 is a possible D gene (6 bases). The CDR3 sequence is 14 residues long. The V gene's germline CDR1 is SGHKS and CDR2 YYEKEE (reference sequence). V lost 6 bases to trimming and J lost 4 bases, with 13 bases between them. CDR3 sequence reads: CASMRQGGTGELFF. The CDR3 nucleotides read TGTGCCAGCATGAGGCAGGGAGGCACCGGGGAGCTGTTTTTT. The variable domain in full, with the rest retrieved from reference TRBV5-5 and TRBJ2-2, is DAGVTQSPTHLIKTRGQQVTLRCSPISGHKSVSWYQQVLGQGPQFIFQYYEKEERGRGNFPDRFSARQFPNYSSELNVNALLLGDSALYLCASMRQGGTGELFFGEGSRLTVL.

In this sample, this clone turned up many times. This chain links TRBV6-2 or TRBV6-3 with TRBJ2-7; 7 bases match TRBD1. V dropped 6 bases and J dropped 2; count of bases not matched to a gene: 4. This CDR3 spans 13 amino acids. CDR1 and CDR2 from the germline V gene are MNHEY and SVGEGT. Written as DNA, the CDR3 is TGTGCCAGCAGCCGGACAGGAACCTACGAGCAGTACTTC. This gives the protein CASSRTGTYEQYF.